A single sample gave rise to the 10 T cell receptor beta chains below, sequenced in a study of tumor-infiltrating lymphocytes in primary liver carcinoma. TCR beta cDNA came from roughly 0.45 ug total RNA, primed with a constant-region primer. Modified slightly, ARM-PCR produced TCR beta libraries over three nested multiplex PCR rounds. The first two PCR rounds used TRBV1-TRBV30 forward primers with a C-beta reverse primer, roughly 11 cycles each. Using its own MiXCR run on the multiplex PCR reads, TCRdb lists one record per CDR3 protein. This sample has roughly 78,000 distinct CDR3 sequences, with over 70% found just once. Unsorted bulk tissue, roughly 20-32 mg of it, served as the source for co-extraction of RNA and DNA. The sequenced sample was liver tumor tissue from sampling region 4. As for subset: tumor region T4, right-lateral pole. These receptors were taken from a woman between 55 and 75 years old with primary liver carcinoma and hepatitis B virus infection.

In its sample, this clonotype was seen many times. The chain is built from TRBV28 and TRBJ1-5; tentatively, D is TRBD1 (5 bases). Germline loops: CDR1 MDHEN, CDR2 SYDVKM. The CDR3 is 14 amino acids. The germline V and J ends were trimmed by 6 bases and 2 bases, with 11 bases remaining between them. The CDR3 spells CASSEVRGNQPQHF. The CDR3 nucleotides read TGTGCCAGCAGCGAGGTCAGGGGCAATCAGCCCCAGCATTTT.

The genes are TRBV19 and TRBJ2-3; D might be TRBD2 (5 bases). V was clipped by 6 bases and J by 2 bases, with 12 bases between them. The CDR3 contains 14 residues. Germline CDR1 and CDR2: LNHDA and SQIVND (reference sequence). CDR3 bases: TGTGCCAGTAGAAGGTCCCTAGCCACAGATACGCAGTATTTT. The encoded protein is CASRRSLATDTQYF.

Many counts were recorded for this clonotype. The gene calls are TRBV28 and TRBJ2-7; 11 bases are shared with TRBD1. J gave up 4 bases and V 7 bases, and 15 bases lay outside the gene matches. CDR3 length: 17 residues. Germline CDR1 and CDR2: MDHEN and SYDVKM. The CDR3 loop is CASILGGGQGAGYEQYF. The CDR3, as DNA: TGTGCCAGCATACTAGGTGGAGGACAGGGGGCTGGTTACGAGCAGTACTTC.

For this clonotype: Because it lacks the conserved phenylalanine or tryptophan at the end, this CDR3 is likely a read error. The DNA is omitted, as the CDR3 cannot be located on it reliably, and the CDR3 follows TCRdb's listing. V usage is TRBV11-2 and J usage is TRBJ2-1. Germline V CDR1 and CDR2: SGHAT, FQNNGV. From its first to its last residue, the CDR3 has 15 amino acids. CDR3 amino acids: CASSLGGGSNNEHFL.

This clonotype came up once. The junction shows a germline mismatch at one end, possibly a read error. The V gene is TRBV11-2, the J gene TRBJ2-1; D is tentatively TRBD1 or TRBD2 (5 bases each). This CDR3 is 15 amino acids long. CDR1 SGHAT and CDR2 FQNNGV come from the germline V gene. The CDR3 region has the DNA TGTGGCAGCGGTGTCGGGACGGTGGACTACAATGAGCAGTTCTTC. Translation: CGSGVGTVDYNEQFF.

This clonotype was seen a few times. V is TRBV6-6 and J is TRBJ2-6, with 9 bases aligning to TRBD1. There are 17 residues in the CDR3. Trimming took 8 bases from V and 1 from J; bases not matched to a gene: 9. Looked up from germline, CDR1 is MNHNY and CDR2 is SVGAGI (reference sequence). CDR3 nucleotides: TGTGCCAGCGGACCGGGACAGGGAGGGTCTGGGGCCAACGTCCTGACTTTC. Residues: CASGPGQGGSGANVLTF.

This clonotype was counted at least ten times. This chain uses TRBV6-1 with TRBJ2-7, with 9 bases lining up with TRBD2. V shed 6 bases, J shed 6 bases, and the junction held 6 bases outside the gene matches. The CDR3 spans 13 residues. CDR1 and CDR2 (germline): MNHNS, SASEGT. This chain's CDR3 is CASSAQRGVEQYF. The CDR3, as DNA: TGTGCCAGCAGCGCTCAGCGGGGGGTCGAGCAGTACTTC.

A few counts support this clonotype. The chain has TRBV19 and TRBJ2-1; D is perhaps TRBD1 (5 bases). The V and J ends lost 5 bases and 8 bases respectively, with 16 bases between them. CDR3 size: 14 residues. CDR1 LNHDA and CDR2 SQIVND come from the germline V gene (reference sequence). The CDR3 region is CASSSVMARDEQFF. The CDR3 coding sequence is TGTGCCAGTAGTTCGGTGATGGCCAGGGATGAGCAGTTCTTC.

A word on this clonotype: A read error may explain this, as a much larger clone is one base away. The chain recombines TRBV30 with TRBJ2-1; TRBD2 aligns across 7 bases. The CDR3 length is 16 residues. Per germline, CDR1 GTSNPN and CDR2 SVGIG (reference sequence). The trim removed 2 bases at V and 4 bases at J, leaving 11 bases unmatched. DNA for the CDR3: TGTGCCTGGAGTCCAGGAAGCGGGATTATTTACAATGAGCAGTTCTTC. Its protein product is CAWSPGSGIIYNEQFF.

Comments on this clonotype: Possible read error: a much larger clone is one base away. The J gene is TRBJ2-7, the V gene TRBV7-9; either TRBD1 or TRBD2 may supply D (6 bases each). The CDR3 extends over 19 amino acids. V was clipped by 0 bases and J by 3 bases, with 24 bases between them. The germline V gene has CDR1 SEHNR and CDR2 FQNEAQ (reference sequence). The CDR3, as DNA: TGTGCCAGCAGCTTAGCTCCGTCACCGGGGGCAGGGTTTTACTACGAGCAGTACTTC. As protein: CASSLAPSPGAGFYYEQYF.